The rows below give T cell receptor beta chains drawn from one sample of a study of human T cells and chemical hapten exposure. Via MiXCR, TCRdb re-called the 5' RACE reads, giving one row per CDR3 protein. Altogether more than 75,000 distinct CDR3 sequences are present, 15% to 20% being singletons, with the ten largest covering nearly 7%. These TCRs come from a female donor in good health. The CDR3 runs from the conserved cysteine through the conserved F or W. Fields, in order: D gene, clone size, V gene, J gene, CDR3 DNA, CDR3 protein. A D gene is named only where the DNA matches it firmly. Size is stated for part of the rows, as once, few or many counts, or as a class when the clone is expanded.

d_call: TRBD2
clone_size: few
v_call: TRBV25-1
j_call: TRBJ2-1
cdr3_nt: TGTGCCAGCAGACTAGCGGGCTACAATGAGCAGTTCTTC
cdr3_aa: CASRLAGYNEQFF

d_call: TRBD2
clone_size: many
v_call: TRBV28
j_call: TRBJ2-3
cdr3_nt: TGTGCCAGCAGTTTGATAGCGGGAGGGAACCCAGATACGCAGTATTTT
cdr3_aa: CASSLIAGGNPDTQYF

d_call: NA
clone_size: NA
v_call: TRBV12-3/TRBV12-4
j_call: TRBJ1-5
cdr3_nt: TGTGCCAGCAGTTTTATGGGGGTAGGACAGCCCCAGCATTTT
cdr3_aa: CASSFMGVGQPQHF

d_call: TRBD1
clone_size: many
v_call: TRBV5-1
j_call: TRBJ1-1
cdr3_nt: TGCGCCAGCAGCTTGGACACAGGGGTTACTGAAGCTTTCTTT
cdr3_aa: CASSLDTGVTEAFF

d_call: NA
clone_size: NA
v_call: TRBV7-2
j_call: TRBJ2-7
cdr3_nt: TGTGCCAGCAGCTCCCCCCGGTTCCCCTACGAGCAGTACTTC
cdr3_aa: CASSSPRFPYEQYF

d_call: NA
clone_size: few
v_call: TRBV5-1
j_call: TRBJ2-7
cdr3_nt: TGCGCCAGCGGGCTAGGGGGGGACAACTCCTACGAGCAGTACTTC
cdr3_aa: CASGLGGDNSYEQYF

d_call: TRBD2
clone_size: few
v_call: TRBV18
j_call: TRBJ2-7
cdr3_nt: TGTGCCAGCTCACCACCGTCGGGACTAGCGGGAGGCACTCACTTC
cdr3_aa: CASSPPSGLAGGTHF

d_call: NA
clone_size: NA
v_call: TRBV5-5
j_call: TRBJ2-2
cdr3_nt: TGTGCCAGCAGCCCAGACGGGCCGAACACCGGGGAGCTGTTTTTT
cdr3_aa: CASSPDGPNTGELFF

d_call: NA
clone_size: few
v_call: TRBV4-1
j_call: TRBJ2-3
cdr3_nt: TGCGCCAGCAGCCAAGATGGCGCCCGCACAGATACGCAGTATTTT
cdr3_aa: CASSQDGARTDTQYF

d_call: NA
clone_size: few
v_call: TRBV6-6
j_call: TRBJ1-1
cdr3_nt: TGTGCCAGCAGTTACACACAGGGTCTGGGCACTGAAGCTTTCTTT
cdr3_aa: CASSYTQGLGTEAFF

d_call: TRBD2
clone_size: few
v_call: TRBV12-3/TRBV12-4
j_call: TRBJ2-3
cdr3_nt: TGTGCCAGCAATGGGTTCACGGGGGGATTCGGGACAGATACGCAGTATTTT
cdr3_aa: CASNGFTGGFGTDTQYF

d_call: NA
clone_size: few
v_call: TRBV20-1
j_call: TRBJ1-1
cdr3_nt: TGCAGTGCGGGGGCCCCGAACACTGAAGCTTTCTTT
cdr3_aa: CSAGAPNTEAFF

d_call: NA
clone_size: few
v_call: TRBV6-2/TRBV6-3
j_call: TRBJ1-5
cdr3_nt: TGTGCCAGCAGCCGAGAGTATAGCAATCAGCCCCAGCATTTT
cdr3_aa: CASSREYSNQPQHF

d_call: TRBD1
clone_size: many
v_call: TRBV28
j_call: TRBJ1-2
cdr3_nt: TGTGCCAGCAGTTCCCGGACAGGGATACGACCTAACTATGGCTACACCTTC
cdr3_aa: CASSSRTGIRPNYGYTF

d_call: NA
clone_size: few
v_call: TRBV2
j_call: TRBJ1-2
cdr3_nt: TGTGCCAGCAGTTGGCAACAGGGAAAGGGTGGCTACACCTTC
cdr3_aa: CASSWQQGKGGYTF

d_call: NA
clone_size: NA
v_call: TRBV6-1
j_call: TRBJ1-5
cdr3_nt: TGTGCCAGCAGTGAGGGTGCGGCAGTCTCTCAGCCCCAGCATTTT
cdr3_aa: CASSEGAAVSQPQHF

d_call: TRBD1
clone_size: few
v_call: TRBV20-1
j_call: TRBJ2-4
cdr3_nt: TGCAGTGCCCCCGACAGGGATCTTAAAAACATTCAGTACTTC
cdr3_aa: CSAPDRDLKNIQYF

d_call: NA
clone_size: NA
v_call: TRBV13
j_call: TRBJ2-1
cdr3_nt: TGTGCCAGCAGCTTAGGCCTTGGGGGGGGCCCCTACAATGAGCAGTTCTTC
cdr3_aa: CASSLGLGGGPYNEQFF

d_call: NA
clone_size: NA
v_call: TRBV29-1
j_call: TRBJ2-3
cdr3_nt: TGCAGCGTGTCCTTAGGAGGTACAGATACGCAGTATTTT
cdr3_aa: CSVSLGGTDTQYF

d_call: TRBD1
clone_size: few
v_call: TRBV7-2
j_call: TRBJ1-4
cdr3_nt: TGTGCCAGCAGCCCCCTGGGGACAGGGCGTGAAAAACTGTTTTTT
cdr3_aa: CASSPLGTGREKLFF

d_call: NA
clone_size: NA
v_call: TRBV30
j_call: TRBJ1-2
cdr3_nt: TGTGCCTGGAGTCTTATGTTTAATGGCTACACCTTC
cdr3_aa: CAWSLMFNGYTF

d_call: NA
clone_size: NA
v_call: TRBV9
j_call: TRBJ2-1
cdr3_nt: TGTGCCAGCAGCGTCGAATCGGGAGTAGCGGAAATCTCCTACAATGAGCAGTTCTTC
cdr3_aa: CASSVESGVAEISYNEQFF